A selection of T cell receptor beta chains follows, all from one sample in a study of blood T cell repertoires in COVID-19. Clones were read by immunoSEQ multiplex PCR, and TCRdb kept only the in-frame ones, dropping some. The data contain approximately 150,000 clones, around nine tenths of them singletons. The source material was peripheral blood. These receptors were taken from a human donor in a cohort sampled during active COVID-19. CDR3s include the opening cysteine and the closing phenylalanine or tryptophan. The order of the fields is clone size, CDR3 length, J gene, V gene, D gene, CDR3 DNA, CDR3 protein. D genes are given only for firm matches. A row's size may be missing; if present it is once, few, many or a size class.

clone_size: .
cdr3_length: 17
j_call: TRBJ2-2
v_call: TRBV27
d_call: TRBD1
cdr3_nt: TGTGCCAGCAGCCACCCCTCCGGGACAGCTAACACCGGGGAGCTGTTTTTT
cdr3_aa: CASSHPSGTANTGELFF

clone_size: .
cdr3_length: 16
j_call: TRBJ2-7
v_call: TRBV28
d_call: TRBD1
cdr3_nt: TGTGCCAGCACTCGACAGGGGGCTCCCACTCCCTACGAGCAGTACTTC
cdr3_aa: CASTRQGAPTPYEQYF

clone_size: .
cdr3_length: 19
j_call: TRBJ2-5
v_call: TRBV7-8
d_call: TRBD1
cdr3_nt: TGTGCCAGCAGCCGACCCCCTGAGACAGGGGACCGATTCCAAGAGACCCAGTACTTC
cdr3_aa: CASSRPPETGDRFQETQYF

clone_size: .
cdr3_length: 15
j_call: TRBJ2-7
v_call: TRBV6-5
d_call: .
cdr3_nt: TGTGCCAGCAGTTCCCAAGCGGGCGTGGTCTACGAGCAGTACTTC
cdr3_aa: CASSSQAGVVYEQYF

clone_size: once
cdr3_length: 17
j_call: TRBJ1-2
v_call: TRBV6-2/TRBV6-3
d_call: .
cdr3_nt: TGTGCCAGCAGCCTACAGGGTCCACCTCTCCCATCTCGGGGCTACACCTTC
cdr3_aa: CASSLQGPPLPSRGYTF

clone_size: .
cdr3_length: 16
j_call: TRBJ2-1
v_call: TRBV5-4
d_call: .
cdr3_nt: TGTGCCAGCAGCCCACTCCAAGCGGCCTCCTACAATGAGCAGTTCTTC
cdr3_aa: CASSPLQAASYNEQFF

clone_size: .
cdr3_length: 11
j_call: TRBJ1-2
v_call: TRBV24-1
d_call: .
cdr3_nt: TGTGCCACCAGTCGCGGGCATGGCTACACCTTC
cdr3_aa: CATSRGHGYTF

clone_size: .
cdr3_length: 18
j_call: TRBJ2-7
v_call: TRBV7-8
d_call: .
cdr3_nt: TGTGCCAGCAGCTACAGGCCACACGCGTATCCGACTCAATACGAGCAGTACTTC
cdr3_aa: CASSYRPHAYPTQYEQYF

clone_size: .
cdr3_length: 14
j_call: TRBJ2-7
v_call: TRBV9
d_call: TRBD2
cdr3_nt: TGTGCCAGCACACCTAGCGGGAGCTCCTACGAGCAGTACTTC
cdr3_aa: CASTPSGSSYEQYF

clone_size: .
cdr3_length: 16
j_call: TRBJ1-4
v_call: TRBV3-1/TRBV3-2
d_call: TRBD1
cdr3_nt: TGTGCCAGCAGCCCGATCACGACGGGGACAGGGGGCATACTGTTTTTT
cdr3_aa: CASSPITTGTGGILFF

clone_size: .
cdr3_length: 18
j_call: TRBJ2-1
v_call: TRBV7-9
d_call: TRBD2
cdr3_nt: TGTGCCAGCAGCCCAGGGACTAGCGGGGGCTCAAGGGACGATGAGCAGTTCTTC
cdr3_aa: CASSPGTSGGSRDDEQFF